These 32 T cell receptor beta chains originate from one sample sequenced in a study of identical twins. TCRdb reanalysed the 5' RACE reads using MiXCR and keeps one entry per CDR3 protein. The sample lists about 100,000 distinct CDR3 sequences; roughly 6% were seen once. Sequences were obtained from memory T cells sorted from blood. These receptors all come from a woman between 50 and 59 years old in good health.

The table lists this clonotype with a few counts. V usage is TRBV24-1 and J usage is TRBJ2-6; 9 bases agree with TRBD2. Per germline, CDR1 KGHDR and CDR2 SFDVKD. J lost 0 bases, V lost 2 bases, and 7 bases had no gene match. This CDR3 contains 19 residues. The CDR3 region is CATSDSSAGGSSGANVLTF. CDR3 nucleotides: TGTGCCACCAGTGATTCTTCGGCGGGAGGGTCCTCTGGGGCCAACGTCCTGACTTTC.

Ten or more counts support this clonotype. V is TRBV12-3 or TRBV12-4 and J is TRBJ1-1, with a weak D call TRBD1 (5 bases). The CDR3 extends over 15 amino acids. Deletions cut 1 base from V and 2 bases from J, with 11 bases between. In DNA, the CDR3 is TGTGCCAGCAGTTTAGGGCAGGGTATTAACACTGAAGCTTTCTTT. Its translation: CASSLGQGINTEAFF.

This clonotype came up many times. V usage is TRBV3-1 and J usage is TRBJ2-7, with D perhaps TRBD2 (5 bases). Looked up from germline, CDR1 is LGHDT and CDR2 is YNNKEL (reference sequence). Trimming cost V 3 bases and J 0 bases, with 21 bases left between them. The CDR3 length is 18 residues. CDR3 protein: CASSHRCRRILSSYEQYV. DNA of the CDR3: TGTGCCAGCAGCCATAGGTGTCGGAGGATACTTAGCTCCTACGAGCAGTACGTC.

This clonotype was seen only a few times. This chain links TRBV18 with TRBJ2-7, with no clear D. Germline loops: CDR1 KGHSH, CDR2 LQKENI. V dropped 4 bases and J dropped 9 bases, with 13 bases sitting between them. The CDR3 spans 12 residues. CDR3 in amino acids: CASSQGQERQYF. As DNA, the CDR3 is TGTGCCAGCTCACAGGGCCAAGAACGGCAGTACTTC.

V is TRBV5-1 and J is TRBJ2-3; 11 nucleotides line up with TRBD2. CDR1 and CDR2 from the germline V gene are SGHRS and YFSETQ. The CDR3 is made up of 15 amino acids. With V trimmed by 2 bases and J by 3 bases, 2 bases remained unmatched. The CDR3 DNA reads as TGCGCCAGCAGCTTAAGACTAGCGGGAACAGATACGCAGTATTTT. Translation gives CASSLRLAGTDTQYF.

At least ten counts were recorded for this clonotype. V usage is TRBV20-1 and J usage is TRBJ2-3; 10 bases match TRBD2. From germline, CDR1 is DFQATT and CDR2 SNEGSKA (reference sequence). Trimming removed 8 bases from V and 2 bases from J; junction bases left unmatched: 7. The CDR3 is 14 residues long. The CDR3 spells CSCLTSGTTDTQYF. DNA of the CDR3: TGCAGTTGTCTAACTAGCGGGACCACAGATACGCAGTATTTT.

This clonotype has just a few counts. The chain couples TRBV20-1 to TRBJ2-7; 9 bases line up with TRBD1. The CDR3 covers 15 residues. Trimming took 5 bases from V and 4 from J; bases not matched to a gene: 12. CDR1 DFQATT and CDR2 SNEGSKA come from the germline V gene (reference sequence). In DNA, the CDR3 is TGCAGTGCTCGAGGGACAGGGTCCCCCTATTACGAGCAGTACTTC. It codes for CSARGTGSPYYEQYF.

This clonotype was observed once. The chain employs TRBV14 and TRBJ2-2; D might be TRBD2 (5 bases). CDR1 and CDR2 (germline): SGHDN, FVKESK. The V end was cut by 4 bases, the J end by 5 bases, with 8 bases between. The CDR3 extends over 13 amino acids. The CDR3 sequence is CASSPRLTGELFF. The DNA of the CDR3 is TGTGCCAGCAGCCCGAGACTAACCGGGGAGCTGTTTTTT.

In this sample, this clonotype turned up many times. This chain joins TRBV12-3 or TRBV12-4 and TRBJ1-2; D remains unclear. V was pared by 6 bases and J by 8 bases, with 16 bases between. The CDR3 is 13 amino acids. CDR3 coding DNA: TGTGCCAGCAGCTTTCAGTTCCCCGGGGGCTACACCTTC. As protein: CASSFQFPGGYTF.

This clonotype has ten or more counts. The J gene is TRBJ2-1, the V gene TRBV20-1; a weak D match, TRBD2 (6 bases). Trimming removed 3 bases at V and 4 bases at J, with 13 bases between. The CDR3 sequence is 14 residues long. Per germline, CDR1 DFQATT and CDR2 SNEGSKA (reference sequence). The CDR3 here is CSARGGVSYNEQFF. Written as DNA, the CDR3 is TGCAGTGCTAGGGGCGGGGTGTCATACAATGAGCAGTTCTTC.

This clonotype has ten or more counts. This chain connects TRBV29-1 to TRBJ2-1; 10 nucleotides line up with TRBD2. V gave up 5 bases and J gave up 8 bases; unmatched junction bases: 12. Germline CDR1 SQVTM, CDR2 ANQGSEA. The CDR3 has 15 amino acids. CDR3 nucleotide sequence: TGCAGCGTTCCGGCTAGCGGGAGTATCGGGGATGAGCAGTTCTTC. The encoded protein is CSVPASGSIGDEQFF.

This clonotype was recorded many times. The chain has TRBV5-7 and TRBJ2-7; 9 bases fit TRBD1. TRBV5-7 counts as an open reading frame of uncertain function. This CDR3 is 14 amino acids long. With 4 bases clipped from V and 3 bases from J, the junction kept 5 bases outside the gene matches. The DNA for the CDR3 is TGTGCCAGCAGCCGCGGGGACAGGGACTACGAGCAGTACGTC. It translates to CASSRGDRDYEQYV.

Many counts were recorded for this clonotype. The V gene is TRBV20-1, the J gene TRBJ2-2, with 7 bases that match TRBD2. The length of the CDR3 is 16 residues. Trimming cost V 4 bases and J 3 bases; bases outside gene matches: 11. Germline V gene sequence: CDR1 DFQATT, CDR2 SNEGSKA (reference sequence). The CDR3, as DNA: TGCAGTGCTACCAAGGGACTCCGGGGGGACACCGGGGAGCTGTTTTTT. As protein: CSATKGLRGDTGELFF.

This clonotype was counted many times. V is TRBV7-2 and J is TRBJ1-1; 10 bases are a match to TRBD1. The CDR3 is made up of 19 amino acids. Trimming took 6 bases from V and 2 from J; bases not matched to a gene: 18. CDR1 is SGHTA, CDR2 FQGNSA, per germline. The CDR3 region is CASSSRGDRGEGTNTEAFF. The CDR3 coding sequence is TGTGCCAGCAGTTCTAGGGGGGACAGGGGAGAGGGGACTAACACTGAAGCTTTCTTT.

The V gene is TRBV7-9, the J gene TRBJ1-4; D is possibly TRBD1 (6 bases). Trimming took 5 bases from V and 8 from J, leaving 18 bases between them. CDR3 length: 15 residues. CDR1 and CDR2 from the germline V gene are SEHNR and FQNEAQ (reference sequence). The CDR3 region has the DNA TGTGCCAGCAGCGTGAAGGGGGTGTTAGGCGAAAAACTGTTTTTT. Protein: CASSVKGVLGEKLFF.

In its sample, this clonotype was seen many times. The rearrangement uses TRBV7-9 and TRBJ2-4, with D maybe TRBD1 (6 bases). Trimming removed 5 bases from V and 9 bases from J, with 11 bases in between. This CDR3 has 12 residues. The V gene's germline CDR1 is SEHNR and CDR2 FQNEAQ (reference sequence). The CDR3 region is CASSPEGVIQYF. DNA for the CDR3: TGTGCCAGCAGCCCCGAGGGGGTCATTCAGTACTTC.

The sample holds many counts of this clonotype. This chain connects TRBV27 to TRBJ2-2; D gene unclear. The CDR3 covers 13 residues. Germline V gene data show CDR1 as MNHEY and CDR2 as SMNVEV (reference sequence). The V and J ends lost 6 bases and 5 bases respectively, with 10 bases between them. CDR3 sequence (DNA): TGTGCCAGCAGCATCAGACGGACCGGGGAGCTGTTTTTT. Protein product: CASSIRRTGELFF.

This clonotype appeared many times. The rearrangement joins TRBV5-1 to TRBJ1-1; no clear D. V was trimmed by 4 bases and J by 6 bases, leaving 22 bases between them. Germline V gives CDR1 SGHRS, CDR2 YFSETQ. This CDR3 has 16 amino acids. CDR3 coding DNA: TGCGCCAGCAGCCGGAGGGAGCTGAGAGTGGGCGCTGAAGCTTTCTTT. Translation: CASSRRELRVGAEAFF. Complete variable domain (other parts from reference TRBV5-1 and TRBJ1-1): KAGVTQTPRYLIKTRGQQVTLSCSPISGHRSVSWYQQTPGQGLQFLFEYFSETQRNKGNFPGRFSGRQFSNSRSEMNVSTLELGDSALYLCASSRRELRVGAEAFFGQGTRLTVV.

This clonotype came up many times. The rearrangement links TRBV20-1 to TRBJ2-1; possibly TRBD2 for D (5 bases). V was cut by 6 bases and J by 7 bases, with 10 bases left in between. The CDR3 is 11 amino acids. The germline gives CDR1 DFQATT, CDR2 SNEGSKA (reference sequence). CDR3 region: CSAPDFNEQFF. The CDR3 coding sequence is TGCAGTGCCCCGGACTTTAATGAGCAGTTCTTC.

The V and J genes are TRBV12-3 or TRBV12-4 and TRBJ1-2; 7 positions match TRBD1. The V segment lost 7 bases and the J segment 8 bases; nucleotides outside the gene matches: 7. The CDR3 has 12 amino acids. CDR3 in DNA: TGTGCCAGCACCGGAGGGGGCTACGGCTACACCTTC. Translation gives CASTGGGYGYTF.

This clonotype was found a few times. V is TRBV12-3 or TRBV12-4 and J is TRBJ1-2; D is uncertain. The CDR3 totals 15 residues. The V end lost 3 bases, the J end lost 6 bases, and 17 bases lay between the germline ends. The CDR3 is CASSLVRAGADGYTF. CDR3 nucleotide sequence: TGTGCCAGCAGTTTGGTCCGGGCAGGCGCGGATGGCTACACCTTC.

This clonotype was observed at least ten times. The chain is built from TRBV7-8 and TRBJ2-1, with D perhaps assigned TRBD1 or TRBD2 (5 bases each). The CDR3 extends over 16 amino acids. Trimming cost V 4 bases and J 0 bases, with 13 bases left between them. Germline CDR1 SGHVS, CDR2 FQNEAQ. CDR3 sequence reads: CASSSGTSYSYNEQFF. The CDR3 DNA follows: TGTGCCAGCAGCTCCGGGACCTCCTACTCCTACAATGAGCAGTTCTTC.

This clonotype was seen only a few times. The chain links TRBV12-3 or TRBV12-4 to TRBJ2-5; 10 nucleotides line up with TRBD1. CDR3 length: 15 residues. V lost 3 bases, J lost 1 base, and 2 bases stayed unmatched. DNA of the CDR3: TGTGCCAGCAGTTTTGGACAGGGGGTCCAAGAGACCCAGTACTTC. This sequence encodes CASSFGQGVQETQYF.

This clonotype was seen more than once but under ten times. The genes are TRBV29-1 and TRBJ1-2; tentative D call: TRBD1 (6 bases). With 6 bases removed from V and 10 bases from J, the gap between germline ends came to 15 bases. CDR3 length: 11 residues. Germline CDR1 and CDR2: SQVTM and ANQGSEA. The CDR3 region is CSVTVGQFYTF. CDR3 coding DNA: TGCAGCGTAACCGTAGGACAGTTCTACACCTTC. Full variable domain (outside the CDR3, taken from reference TRBV29-1 and TRBJ1-2): SAVISQKPSRDICQRGTSLTIQCQVDSQVTMMFWYRQQPGQSLTLIATANQGSEATYESGFVIDKFPISRPNLTFSTLTVSNMSPEDSSIYLCSVTVGQFYTFGSGTRLTVV.

Ten or more counts support this clonotype. Its ends do not fully match the called genes, so a read error is possible. The chain is built from TRBV5-1 and TRBJ2-3; 9 positions match TRBD2. Germline values: CDR1 SGHRS, CDR2 YFSETQ. The CDR3 has 16 amino acids. In nucleotides, the CDR3 is TGCGCCAGCAGCTTGAGGGTAGCGGGAGCGACAGATACGCAGTTTTTT. Amino acid sequence: CASSLRVAGATDTQFF.

This clonotype was detected many times. The chain recombines TRBV4-2 with TRBJ2-1; unclear D gene. This CDR3 comprises 13 residues. Germline V gene data show CDR1 as LGHNA and CDR2 as YNFKEQ. The ends were cut back, 4 bases at V and 6 bases at J, with 10 bases in the middle. Written as DNA, the CDR3 is TGTGCCAGCAGCCTCGGCCCAGGCAATGAGCAGTTCTTC. Amino acid sequence: CASSLGPGNEQFF.

This clonotype was observed many times. This sequence joins TRBV6-1 and TRBJ1-3; 7 positions agree with TRBD1. The CDR3 extends over 14 amino acids. Trimming took 6 bases from V and 4 from J; bases not matched to a gene: 6. Germline V gene sequence: CDR1 MNHNS, CDR2 SASEGT. The chain's CDR3 is CASRAQGSGNTIYF. The CDR3 DNA is TGTGCCAGCAGGGCACAGGGGTCAGGAAACACCATATATTTT.

This clonotype showed up just a few times. V usage is TRBV6-6 and J usage is TRBJ1-1, with a possible D match to TRBD1 (5 bases). The length of the CDR3 is 13 residues. Trimming removed 0 bases from V and 4 bases from J, with 6 bases in between. Germline V CDR1 and CDR2: MNHNY, SVGAGI (reference sequence). The CDR3: CASSYSGGTEAFF. CDR3 in DNA: TGTGCCAGCAGTTACTCGGGGGGCACTGAAGCTTTCTTT.

Only a few counts were recorded for this clonotype. Because the CDR3 is missing its conserved closing phenylalanine or tryptophan, this is likely a read error. The chain joins TRBV14 to TRBJ2-7, with no clear D. Germline V CDR1 and CDR2: SGHDN, FVKESK. The length of the CDR3 is 12 residues. Trimming took off 4 bases at V and 5 bases at J, with 9 bases between the two ends. Here the CDR3 DNA reads TGTGCCAGCAGCCCAGCGATCAACGAGCAGTACCTC. As protein: CASSPAINEQYL.

In its sample, this clonotype was seen a few times. The chain joins TRBV7-9 to TRBJ2-2; D call uncertain. The CDR3 runs to 14 residues. Germline CDR1 SEHNR, CDR2 FQNEAQ (reference sequence). V was trimmed by 6 bases and J by 5 bases, leaving 13 bases between them. The CDR3 DNA sequence: TGTGCCAGCAGTCTTAGTAGTGGGACCGGGGAGCTGTTTTTT. Its protein is CASSLSSGTGELFF.

This clonotype was seen many times. This chain uses TRBV4-1 with TRBJ1-2; a weak D match, TRBD1 (6 bases). V was pared by 6 bases and J by 4 bases, with 12 bases between. This CDR3 is 13 amino acids long. Germline V lookup: CDR1 MGHRA, CDR2 YSYEKL. The CDR3 sequence: CASRPTGSYGYTF. CDR3 in DNA: TGCGCCAGCAGACCAACAGGGTCCTATGGCTACACCTTC.

The table lists this clonotype with many counts. The chain is built from TRBV7-2 and TRBJ1-5; no firm D call. Deletions cut 3 bases from V and 5 bases from J, with 8 bases between. Per the germline V gene, CDR1 is SGHTA and CDR2 is FQGNSA. The CDR3 extends over 13 amino acids. Here the CDR3 DNA reads TGTGCCAGCAGCTTGAGGGAAGATCAGCCCCAGCATTTT. Amino acid sequence: CASSLREDQPQHF.